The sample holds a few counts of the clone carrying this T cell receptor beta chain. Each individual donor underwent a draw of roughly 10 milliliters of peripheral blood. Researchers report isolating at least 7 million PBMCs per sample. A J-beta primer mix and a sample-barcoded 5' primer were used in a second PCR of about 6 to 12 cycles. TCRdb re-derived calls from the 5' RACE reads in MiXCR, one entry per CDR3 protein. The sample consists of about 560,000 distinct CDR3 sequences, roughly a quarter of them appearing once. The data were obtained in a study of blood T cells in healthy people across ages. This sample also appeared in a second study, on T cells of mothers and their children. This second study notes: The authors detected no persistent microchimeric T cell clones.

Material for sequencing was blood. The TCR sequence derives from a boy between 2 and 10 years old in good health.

CDR3 DNA sequence: TGTGCCAGCAGTCCCCGGGTAGCGGGTCAGGCCCAGTACTTC. Encoded protein: CASSPRVAGQAQYF. The chain is built from TRBV6-5 and TRBJ2-5; 7 nucleotides align to TRBD2. The germline CDR1 and CDR2 sequences are MNHEY and SVGAGI. The junction had 12 bases not matched to a gene; V was cut back by 5 bases and J by 9 bases. This CDR3 has 14 amino acids.